This T cell receptor beta chain was sequenced during a study of response to subunit inactivated influenza vaccine. V was pared by 0 bases and J by 4 bases, with 10 bases between. Per the germline V gene, CDR1 is SGDLS and CDR2 is YYNGEE. The CDR3 sequence is 15 residues long. TCRdb fed the RT-PCR reads into MiXCR, producing one record per CDR3 protein. This sample has roughly 710,000 distinct CDR3 sequences, with approximately 14% found just once. The sequenced sample was PBMCs from blood, obtained 14 to 15 days before vaccination. This clonotype originated in a man in his fifties or sixties who received an inactivated influenza vaccine. V gene TRBV9 combines with J gene TRBJ2-2; tentatively, D is TRBD1 (5 bases). The CDR3 protein is CASSVEPGRTGELFF. The CDR3 coding sequence is TGTGCCAGCAGCGTAGAGCCAGGGCGCACCGGGGAGCTGTTTTTT.